This T cell receptor (beta chain) emerged from a study of shared clonotypes between healthy human individuals. The method was immunoSEQ multiplex PCR; TCRdb's version includes in-frame clones alone and lacks a portion of them. The data show more than 2,000,000 clones, around 90% seen once. Per the germline V gene, CDR1 is SGHAT and CDR2 is FQNNGV. This CDR3 contains 15 residues. Trimming left V 6 bases short and J 5 bases short, with 20 bases between. The origin of this receptor is a man between 18 and 29 years old in good health. This chain uses TRBV11-2 with TRBJ2-7; D assignment may be TRBD1 or TRBD2 (6 bases each). The sequenced sample was naive CD4+ T cells sorted from blood. As for subset: CD45RA+ positively selected. Here the CDR3 reads CASRPVSGAGHEQYF. The DNA for the CDR3 is TGTGCCAGCAGGCCTGTGTCGGGGGCTGGGCACGAGCAGTACTTC.